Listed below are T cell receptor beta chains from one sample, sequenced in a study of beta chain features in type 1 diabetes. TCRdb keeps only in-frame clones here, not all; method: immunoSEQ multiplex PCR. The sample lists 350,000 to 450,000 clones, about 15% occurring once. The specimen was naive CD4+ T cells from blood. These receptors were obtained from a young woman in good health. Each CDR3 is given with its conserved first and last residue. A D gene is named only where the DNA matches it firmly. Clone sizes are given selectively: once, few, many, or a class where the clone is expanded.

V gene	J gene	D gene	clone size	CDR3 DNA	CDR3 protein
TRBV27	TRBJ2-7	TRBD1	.	TGTGCCAGCAGTTCCCCTGACAGGGTGTGGTACGAGCAGTACTTC	CASSSPDRVWYEQYF
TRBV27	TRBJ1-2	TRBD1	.	TGTGCCAGCAGTTTATCCGCTGGGACAGGGGCAAATGGCTACACCTTC	CASSLSAGTGANGYTF
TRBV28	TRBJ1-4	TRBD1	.	TGTGCCAGCTCGGGACAGGGATCTGGAACTAATGAAAAACTGTTTTTT	CASSGQGSGTNEKLFF
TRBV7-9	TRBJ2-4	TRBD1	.	TGTGCCAGCAACGAAGGGACAGGGGACATTCAGTACTTC	CASNEGTGDIQYF
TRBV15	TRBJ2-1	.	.	TGTGCCACCAGCAGAGACCAGGGGATCAATGAGCAGTTCTTC	CATSRDQGINEQFF
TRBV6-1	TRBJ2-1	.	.	TGTGCCAGCAGGGGCCAGGACAGCAATGAGCAGTTCTTC	CASRGQDSNEQFF
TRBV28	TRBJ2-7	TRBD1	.	TGTGCCAGCAGACTCGACAGGGTCGGCGAGCAGTACTTC	CASRLDRVGEQYF
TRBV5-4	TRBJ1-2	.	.	TGTGCCAGCAGCTTGAACAGCCCTAACTATGGCTACACCTTC	CASSLNSPNYGYTF
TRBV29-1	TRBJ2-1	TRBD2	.	TGCAGCGAGGGACTAGCGGGAGGGCCGGAGTTCTTC	CSEGLAGGPEFF
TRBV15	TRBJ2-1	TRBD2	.	TGTGCCACCAGCAGAGACCCAGCGGGAGATGAGCAGTTCTTC	CATSRDPAGDEQFF
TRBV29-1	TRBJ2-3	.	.	TGCAGCGGGGCGGGCATACCGAACACAGATACGCAGTATTTT	CSGAGIPNTDTQYF
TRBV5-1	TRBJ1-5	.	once	TGCGCCAGCAGCTTGTCAGGCAGGGGTGGCAATCAGCCCCAGCATTTT	CASSLSGRGGNQPQHF
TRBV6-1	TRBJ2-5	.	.	TGTGCCAGCAGTGAAGGCGCGTGGGAGAGGATAGAGACCCAGTACTTC	CASSEGAWERIETQYF
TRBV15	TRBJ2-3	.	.	TGTGCCACCAGCAGAGCAGGACAGCGCACAGATACGCAGTATTTT	CATSRAGQRTDTQYF
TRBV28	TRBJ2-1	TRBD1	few	TGTGCCAGCAGTCCTCGGACAGGGCTTATCTCCTACAATGAGCAGTTCTTC	CASSPRTGLISYNEQFF
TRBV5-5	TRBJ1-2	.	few	TGTGCCAGCAGCTTCACAAAACACAGGGATGGCTACACCTTC	CASSFTKHRDGYTF
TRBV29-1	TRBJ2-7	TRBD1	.	TGCGTGGACAGGATCTACGAGCAGTACTTC	CVDRIYEQYF
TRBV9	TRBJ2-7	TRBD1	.	TGTGCCAGCAGCGGCGGGACAGGGAGTAACGAGCAGTACTTC	CASSGGTGSNEQYF
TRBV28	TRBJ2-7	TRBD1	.	TGTGCCAGCAGTTTATTCTCCGGACAGGGAACTCCCTACGAGCAGTACTTC	CASSLFSGQGTPYEQYF
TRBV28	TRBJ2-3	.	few	TGTGCCAGTGTAGCCCGGCCCTTTAGAGATACGCAGTATTTT	CASVARPFRDTQYF
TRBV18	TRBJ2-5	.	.	TGTGCCAGCTCAACCCTGGGGGCTGAGACCCAGTACTTC	CASSTLGAETQYF
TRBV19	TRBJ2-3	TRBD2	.	TGTGCCAGTAGCCAAACTGGGACTAGCGGGAGGAGAGATACGCAGTATTTT	CASSQTGTSGRRDTQYF
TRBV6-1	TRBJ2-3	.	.	TGTGCCAGCAGCGTATTCACAGATACGCAGTATTTT	CASSVFTDTQYF
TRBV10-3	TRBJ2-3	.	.	TGTGCCATCACCCCCGACAGGACCACCCAGTATTTT	CAITPDRTTQYF
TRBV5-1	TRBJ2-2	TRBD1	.	TGCGCCAGCAGCTTGACGGGACAGGCGAACACCGGGGAGCTGTTTTTT	CASSLTGQANTGELFF
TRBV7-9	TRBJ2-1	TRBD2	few	TGTGCCAGCAGCTTATTGGGGACTAGCGGGAGAAATTACAATGAGCAGTTCTTC	CASSLLGTSGRNYNEQFF
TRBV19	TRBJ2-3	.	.	TGTGCCAGTAGTTCTACGAATAAGGATACGCAGTATTTT	CASSSTNKDTQYF
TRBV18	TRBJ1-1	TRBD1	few	TGTGCCAGCTCATTACGAGACAGGGTGTCGATCACTGAAGCTTTCTTT	CASSLRDRVSITEAFF
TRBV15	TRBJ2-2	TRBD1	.	TGTGCCACCAGCGGTACAGGGGGGCTGAACATCGTGGAGCTGTTTTTT	CATSGTGGLNIVELFF
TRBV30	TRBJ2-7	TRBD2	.	TGTGCCTGGAGGCCGGGACTAGCGGCCTACGAGCAGTACTTC	CAWRPGLAAYEQYF
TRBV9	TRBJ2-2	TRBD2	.	TGTGCCAGCAGCGGACCTAGCGGAGCCTCCGGGGAGCTGTTTTTT	CASSGPSGASGELFF
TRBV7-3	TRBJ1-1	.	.	TGTGCCAGCAGTCCGGACAGCTCCCGTGAAGCTTTCTTT	CASSPDSSREAFF
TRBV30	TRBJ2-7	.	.	TGTGCCTGGTCAGGGTCCTACGAGCAGTACTTC	CAWSGSYEQYF
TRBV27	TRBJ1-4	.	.	TGTGCCAGCAGTTCAAGACAGCCTACAACTAATGAAAAACTGTTTTTT	CASSSRQPTTNEKLFF
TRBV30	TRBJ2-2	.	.	TGTGCCTGGAGTGTACGCCCCAGGGCGAACACCGGGGAGCTGTTTTTT	CAWSVRPRANTGELFF
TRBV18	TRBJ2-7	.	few	TGTGCCAGCTCACCTCCGACAGGCTACTACGAGCAGTACTTC	CASSPPTGYYEQYF
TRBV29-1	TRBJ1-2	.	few	TGCAGCGTAGCCCAGGGGCGCGGAGCTGGCTACACCTTC	CSVAQGRGAGYTF
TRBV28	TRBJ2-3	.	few	TGTGCCAGCAGTACGTCAGGGGCACGGGCAGATACGCAGTATTTT	CASSTSGARADTQYF
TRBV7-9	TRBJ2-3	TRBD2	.	TGTGCCAGCAGCCTACCCGCGGGAGCGGATACGCAGTATTTT	CASSLPAGADTQYF
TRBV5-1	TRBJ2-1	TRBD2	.	TGCGCCAGCAGCTACCGGACTAGCATGTACAATGAGCAGTTCTTC	CASSYRTSMYNEQFF
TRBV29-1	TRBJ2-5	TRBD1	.	TGCAGCGTGACGGTTTGGACAGGGGGGACCCAGTACTTC	CSVTVWTGGTQYF
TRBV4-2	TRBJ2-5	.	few	TGTGCCAGCTCCCTGACAGATACCCAAGAGACCCAGTACTTC	CASSLTDTQETQYF
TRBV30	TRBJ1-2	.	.	TGTGCCTGGAAAACAGGGAGAGGGTATGGCTACACCTTC	CAWKTGRGYGYTF
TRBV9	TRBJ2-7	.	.	TGTGCCAGCAGCACAGGGACGAGCTCCTACGAGCAGTACTTC	CASSTGTSSYEQYF
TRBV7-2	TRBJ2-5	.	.	TGTGCCAGCAGCTTAGGCGCCTTGCAAGAGACCCAGTACTTC	CASSLGALQETQYF
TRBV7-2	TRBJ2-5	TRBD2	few	TGTGCCAGCAGCTCGGGACTAGCGGAGGGGGAAGAGACCCAGTACTTC	CASSSGLAEGEETQYF
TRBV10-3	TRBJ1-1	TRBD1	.	TGTGCCATCAGTGAGAGACAGGGCAGGGGAGCTTTCTTT	CAISERQGRGAFF
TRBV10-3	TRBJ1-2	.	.	TGTGCCATCGGGGGCAGGGAAGCTAACTATGGCTACACCTTC	CAIGGREANYGYTF